The clone carrying this T cell receptor beta chain has ten or more counts. The sample originates from a study of T-cell reconstitution after alpha-beta-depleted transplantation in children. Preparation of the TCRbeta library involved a method that used unique molecular identifiers. In TCRdb, the PCR reads were re-called with MiXCR into one record per CDR3 protein. Found here are over 200,000 distinct CDR3 sequences, 8% to 10% of them singletons; the top ten hold over 5.5%. Germline V gene sequence: CDR1 KGHSH, CDR2 LQKENI. There are 11 residues in the CDR3. Trimming pared 6 bases from V and 3 bases from J, leaving 4 bases between.

Specimen: PBMCs from the stem cell graft donor, collected from the stem cell graft. This rearrangement joins TRBV18 to TRBJ2-3; no firm D call. The clonotype was recovered from a human donor who donated a stem cell graft to a child with acute lymphoblastic leukemia. The CDR3 DNA reads as TGTGCCAGCTCCAAAACAGATACGCAGTATTTT. Protein product: CASSKTDTQYF.